What follows is one T cell receptor beta chain and its context. With V trimmed by 0 bases and J by 9 bases, 2 bases remained unmatched. The CDR3 is 14 residues long. Germline lookup yields CDR1 SGHNT and CDR2 YENEEA. This sample stems from a study of blood T cell repertoires in COVID-19. On the study more broadly: Acute and convalescent COVID-19 specimens originated in the United States, Italy and Spain. PBMCs, B-cell-depleted T cells, or T cells were the source of the cDNA or gDNA that made up the material.

Libraries were prepared by immunoSEQ multiplex PCR; TCRdb keeps only in-frame clonotypes and omits some of them. The sample contains 250,000 to 300,000 clones, 87% of which appear only once. The chain uses TRBV11-3 and TRBJ2-1; 10 bases are shared with TRBD1. The sample consisted of peripheral blood. The receptor was isolated from a woman aged 45-65 years who had recovered from COVID-19. In nucleotides, the CDR3 is TGTGCCAGCAGCTTAGAGACAGGGGGCAGTGAGCAGTTCTTC. This encodes CASSLETGGSEQFF.